The entry below gives a single TCR beta chain sequence along with its context. Antigen: not known. The junction departs from germline at one end; a sequencing error may be responsible. Germline V gene data show CDR1 as MNHNS and CDR2 as SASEGT. The CDR3 is made up of 8 amino acids. This sample is part of a study of OX40 agonist ivuxolimab in advanced cancers. About the study: Averaging 60 years in age, with a range of about 23 to 80, the cohort was approximately 87% male. Among those treated, three patients had partial responses, one with hepatocellular carcinoma and two with cutaneous melanoma. Study observations and caveats: Near-lowest levels of clonal expansion characterized partial responders at 0.1-3.0 mg/kg. More expanded clones were found, on average, in CD8+ than in CD4+ T cells.

Data came from immunoSEQ multiplex PCR; TCRdb stores just in-frame clones and leaves some out. Of about 73,000 clones listed, 80% to 95% are singletons. The sample here was CD4+ or CD8+ T cells sorted from blood, taken in a trial of the OX40 agonist ivuxolimab. The TCR was taken from an adult with an advanced solid tumor such as melanoma, head and neck, liver or kidney cancer. This chain joins TRBV6-1 and TRBJ1-1; the D is unclear. The CDR3 DNA reads as TGTGCCACCTCCCTGGCGTGGTTT. Translating it yields CATSLAWF.